This entry lists 25 T cell receptor beta chains sequenced from one sample in a study of blood T cells in healthy people across ages. The second PCR ran roughly 6 to 11 cycles with a sample-barcoded 5' primer and J-beta primers. MiXCR was run by TCRdb on the 5' RACE reads, yielding one entry per CDR3 protein. This sample has under 800,000 distinct CDR3 sequences, with about 40% found just once. The sample consisted of blood. The receptors were sampled from a woman between 55 and 75 years old in good health.

The chain employs TRBV7-6 and TRBJ2-1; 12 bases fit TRBD2. Germline trimming cut 0 bases from V and 6 bases from J; bases unmatched to any gene: 6. Germline CDR1 is SGHVS and CDR2 is FNYEAQ. The length of the CDR3 is 17 residues. The CDR3 DNA is TGTGCCAGCAGCTTAGCGACTAGCGGGGGTCCTTTCAATGAGCAGTTCTTC. It specifies CASSLATSGGPFNEQFF.

V usage is TRBV12-3 or TRBV12-4 and J usage is TRBJ2-7; possible D gene TRBD1, 5 bases. V lost 5 bases to trimming and J lost 5 bases, with 13 bases between them. The CDR3 runs 13 residues. In nucleotides, the CDR3 is TGTGCCAGCAGTCTCCCCCCGGACAACGAGCAGTACTTC. It is translated as CASSLPPDNEQYF.

Many counts were recorded for this clonotype. This chain connects TRBV6-6 to TRBJ2-7; the D gene could be TRBD1 or TRBD2 (5 bases each). Germline CDR1 MNHNY, CDR2 SVGAGI (reference sequence). The CDR3 consists of 14 residues. Trimming cost V 6 bases and J 2 bases, with 14 bases left between them. The CDR3 DNA reads as TGTGCCAGCAGAACCGGGACGGGTACCTACGAGCAGTACTTC. Residues: CASRTGTGTYEQYF.

The chain uses TRBV9 and TRBJ2-3, with 7 bases matching TRBD2. The CDR3 is 16 amino acids. V trimming: 0 bases; J trimming: 5 bases; junction bases outside the gene matches: 9. From germline, CDR1 is SGDLS and CDR2 YYNGEE. The CDR3 reads CASSVEVGGLKDTQYF. The CDR3 DNA sequence: TGTGCCAGCAGCGTAGAGGTGGGGGGGTTAAAAGATACGCAGTATTTT.

This clonotype is a singleton in its sample. The genes are TRBV2 and TRBJ2-5, with a possible D match to TRBD2 (6 bases). This CDR3 has 12 amino acids. V was clipped by 10 bases and J by 4 bases, with 13 bases between them. CDR1 is SNHLY and CDR2 is FYNNEI in the germline V gene. The CDR3 loop is CATKLAAETQYF. CDR3 DNA sequence: TGTGCCACTAAATTAGCGGCAGAGACCCAGTACTTC. The entire variable domain, with the rest obtained from reference TRBV2 and TRBJ2-5, is as follows: EPEVTQTPSHQVTQMGQEVILRCVPISNHLYFYWYRQILGQKVEFLVSFYNNEISEKSEIFDDQFSVERPDGSNFTLKIRSTKLEDSAMYFCATKLAAETQYFGPGTRLLVL.

V usage is TRBV29-1 and J usage is TRBJ2-7, with TRBD2 identical over 9 bases. Trimming cost V 0 bases and J 3 bases; bases outside gene matches: 3. Germline CDR1 and CDR2: SQVTM and ANQGSEA. CDR3 length: 14 residues. CDR3 in DNA: TGCAGCGTTGAAGATGCTAGCGGGATCTACGAGCAGTACTTC. Its translation is CSVEDASGIYEQYF.

This clonotype was detected only a few times. The V and J genes are TRBV5-1 and TRBJ2-7; 11 bases are a match to TRBD2. Germline-derived CDR1 and CDR2 are SGHRS and YFSETQ. V shed 4 bases and J 1 base; nucleotides not matched to a gene: 13. CDR3 length: 18 residues. This chain's CDR3 is CASSDASSLAGESYEQYF. The CDR3 coding sequence is TGCGCCAGCAGCGACGCGTCATCACTAGCGGGAGAGTCCTACGAGCAGTACTTC. Full variable domain (outside the CDR3, taken from reference TRBV5-1 and TRBJ2-7): KAGVTQTPRYLIKTRGQQVTLSCSPISGHRSVSWYQQTPGQGLQFLFEYFSETQRNKGNFPGRFSGRQFSNSRSEMNVSTLELGDSALYLCASSDASSLAGESYEQYFGPGTRLTVT.

This sequence joins TRBV5-1 and TRBJ2-7, with D unclear. CDR3 length: 13 residues. Germline V gene sequence: CDR1 SGHRS, CDR2 YFSETQ. The V end lost 4 bases, the J end lost 0 bases, and 8 bases lay between the germline ends. The CDR3 region has the DNA TGCGCCAGCAGCCGGTCTTACTCCTACGAGCAGTACTTC. As protein: CASSRSYSYEQYF.

This clonotype has just a few counts. The chain links TRBV20-1 to TRBJ2-7; no reliable D call. The last part of the DNA fits TRBJ2-4 better; the J call may be wrong. Germline-derived CDR1 and CDR2 are DFQATT and SNEGSKA (reference sequence). CDR3 length: 11 amino acids. Written as DNA, the CDR3 is TGCAGTGCTAGAGATTTTGACATTCAGTACTTC. Its translation: CSARDFDIQYF.

This clonotype was seen a handful of times. CDR3 in DNA: TGCGCCAGCAGCTTGTTTACGGCCCAGGGGGCAAGAGAGACCCAGTACTTC. Its translation: CASSLFTAQGARETQYF. This sequence joins TRBV5-1 and TRBJ2-5, with TRBD1 identical over 8 bases. The CDR3 length is 17 residues. The germline CDR1 and CDR2 sequences are SGHRS and YFSETQ. V lost 1 base and J lost 4; bases outside the gene matches: 12.

The gene calls are TRBV18 and TRBJ2-3; D is undetermined. V was trimmed by 2 bases and J by 4 bases, leaving 7 bases between them. This CDR3 is 13 amino acids long. Germline CDR1 reads KGHSH; CDR2 reads LQKENI. The CDR3 reads CASSPTLADTQYF. DNA for the CDR3: TGTGCCAGCTCACCAACGCTAGCAGATACGCAGTATTTT.

The rearrangement joins TRBV28 to TRBJ2-5, with a possible D match to TRBD2 (5 bases). The CDR3 loop spans 14 amino acids. Germline V gene lookup returns CDR1 MDHEN and CDR2 SYDVKM. V lost 2 bases, J lost 4 bases, and 11 bases lay in between. CDR3 protein: CASSLPRGGETQYF. The CDR3 DNA reads TGTGCCAGCAGTTTACCCCGAGGAGGAGAGACCCAGTACTTC.

This clonotype was recorded a few times. The V and J genes are TRBV20-1 and TRBJ1-6, with a weak D call TRBD1 (5 bases). Trimming cost V 3 bases and J 6 bases, with 18 bases left between them. Per the germline V gene, CDR1 is DFQATT and CDR2 is SNEGSKA (reference sequence). This CDR3 region has 16 residues. This CDR3 is CSASVAAQAINSPLHF. The DNA for the CDR3 is TGCAGTGCTAGCGTTGCGGCACAGGCCATTAATTCACCCCTCCACTTT.

This clonotype was found a few times. The chain has TRBV7-2 and TRBJ2-1; 12 bases agree with TRBD2. The end of the DNA aligns better with TRBJ2-7, so the J call may be wrong. The germline V gene encodes CDR1 SGHTA and CDR2 FQGNSA. The CDR3 spans 14 residues. The CDR3 coding sequence is TGTGCCAGCCAGACTAGCGGGGGTTACAATGAGCAGTACTTC. Its translation: CASQTSGGYNEQYF.

The gene calls are TRBV27 and TRBJ2-7, with D perhaps TRBD2 (7 bases). Germline V CDR1 and CDR2: MNHEY, SMNVEV (reference sequence). This CDR3 spans 16 amino acids. V was shortened by 8 bases and J by 2 bases, with 22 bases between the two germline ends. CDR3 coding DNA: TGTGCCAGCCCTTCCCAAAGGGGCGGGGGCACCTACGAGCAGTACTTC. Protein product: CASPSQRGGGTYEQYF.

This clonotype was seen a few times. The chain joins TRBV4-1 to TRBJ1-1; no definite D call. The V gene's germline CDR1 is MGHRA and CDR2 YSYEKL. Trimming took off 4 bases at V and 3 bases at J, with 15 bases between the two ends. The CDR3 has 15 residues. CDR3 sequence (DNA): TGCGCCAGCAGCCCCCTTTTCGGGATCCACACTGAAGCTTTCTTT. It is translated as CASSPLFGIHTEAFF.

This clonotype was found a few times. This chain joins TRBV12-3 or TRBV12-4 and TRBJ2-7; the D gene is possibly TRBD2 (6 bases). V was shortened by 9 bases and J by 4 bases, with 19 bases between the two germline ends. The CDR3 loop spans 14 amino acids. The CDR3 coding sequence is TGTGCCAGAAGGAGGGACTCTCGGCTGTACGAGCAGTACTTC. Its protein is CARRRDSRLYEQYF.

This chain links TRBV10-3 with TRBJ2-1, with 7 nucleotides matching TRBD2. The CDR3 runs 17 residues. After removal of 3 bases from V and 3 bases from J, the junction contained 11 bases not matched to a gene. The germline gives CDR1 ENHRY, CDR2 SYGVKD. CDR3 region: CAISDLGAAGFYNEQFF. The CDR3 bases are TGTGCCATCAGTGACTTGGGAGCAGCGGGGTTCTACAATGAGCAGTTCTTC.

This clonotype was counted only a few times. The V gene is TRBV11-2, the J gene TRBJ2-5; D remains ambiguous. This CDR3 spans 15 amino acids. The V end lost 2 bases, the J end lost 5 bases, and 15 bases lay between the germline ends. Germline values: CDR1 SGHAT, CDR2 FQNNGV. CDR3 sequence reads: CASSLSPSILETQYF. CDR3 nucleotides: TGTGCCAGCAGCTTATCCCCCTCGATCTTGGAGACCCAGTACTTC. Based on the CDR3 plus reference TRBV11-2 and TRBJ2-5, the full variable domain is EAGVAQSPRYKIIEKRQSVAFWCNPISGHATLYWYQQILGQGPKLLIQFQNNGVVDDSQLPKDRFSAERLKGVDSTLKIQPAKLEDSAVYLCASSLSPSILETQYFGPGTRLLVL.

The chain couples TRBV7-9 to TRBJ2-7; a weak D match, TRBD2 (6 bases). CDR3 length: 13 residues. Trimming removed 4 bases from V and 6 bases from J, with 13 bases in between. Germline V gives CDR1 SEHNR, CDR2 FQNEAQ (reference sequence). This CDR3 reads CASSYGGRIEQYF. The CDR3 DNA reads as TGTGCCAGCAGCTACGGGGGAAGAATCGAGCAGTACTTC.

The V call is TRBV5-1, the J call TRBJ2-1; D is possibly TRBD2 (6 bases). Looked up from germline, CDR1 is SGHRS and CDR2 is YFSETQ. V was pared by 0 bases and J by 6 bases, with 13 bases between. The CDR3 consists of 15 residues. The CDR3 sequence: CASSLVASETNEQFF. The CDR3, as DNA: TGCGCCAGCAGCTTGGTGGCTAGCGAGACCAATGAGCAGTTCTTC.

CDR3 amino acids: CASSFQDRGDYGYTF. CDR3 nucleotides: TGTGCCAGCAGCTTCCAGGACAGGGGTGACTATGGCTACACCTTC. The chain recombines TRBV7-9 with TRBJ1-2; 9 bases are a match to TRBD1. Per the germline V gene, CDR1 is SEHNR and CDR2 is FQNEAQ (reference sequence). This CDR3 is 15 amino acids long. V gave up 3 bases and J gave up 3 bases; unmatched junction bases: 5.

This chain connects TRBV7-2 to TRBJ2-7; no definite D call. V gave up 0 bases and J gave up 2 bases, with 8 bases separating them. CDR3 length: 14 residues. Germline CDR1 is SGHTA and CDR2 is FQGNSA. The CDR3, as DNA: TGTGCCAGCAGCTTAGCCGTCGGCCCCTACGAGCAGTACTTC. Amino acids: CASSLAVGPYEQYF.

The chain combines TRBV3-1 with TRBJ2-2; D call uncertain. This CDR3 spans 13 amino acids. V was shortened by 2 bases and J by 6 bases, with 7 bases between the two germline ends. Germline CDR1 LGHDT, CDR2 YNNKEL (reference sequence). The CDR3 is CASSQTVSGELFF. The CDR3 DNA sequence: TGTGCCAGCAGCCAAACAGTGTCCGGGGAGCTGTTTTTT.

The V call is TRBV20-1, the J call TRBJ2-5; 12 bases fit TRBD2. The junction had 7 bases not matched to a gene; V was cut back by 6 bases and J by 2 bases. Germline CDR1 and CDR2: DFQATT and SNEGSKA (reference sequence). The CDR3 has 15 amino acids. The chain's CDR3 is CSAGLAGRLQETQYF. CDR3 bases: TGCAGTGCGGGACTAGCGGGCAGATTGCAAGAGACCCAGTACTTC.